Below are 11 T cell receptor beta chains sequenced from a single sample in a study of Ad26.COV2.S vaccination and SARS-CoV-2 variants. Produced via immunoSEQ multiplex PCR; TCRdb's table is partial and in-frame only. The table includes 400,000 to 450,000 clones, less than 95% detected once. Indicated treatment: some 20 received Ad26.COV2.S at low or high dose, single or two shots; 5 received placebo; per-sample allocation not given. Material that was analyzed had been drawn on day 63 after the first vaccine or placebo injection. The starting material was peripheral blood, obtained in a trial of Ad26.COV2.S vaccine versus placebo. Source of these receptors: a person aged 18-65 years who received the Ad26.COV2.S COVID-19 vaccine or a placebo.

CDR3 sequence reads: CASSLRGGWSYNEQFF. DNA of the CDR3: TGTGCCAGCAGCTTAAGGGGGGGCTGGTCCTACAATGAGCAGTTCTTC. The genes are TRBV7-2 and TRBJ2-1, with D tentatively TRBD2 (7 bases). CDR1 and CDR2 from the germline V gene are SGHTA and FQGNSA. V was cut by 2 bases and J by 1 base, with 12 bases left in between. This CDR3 has 16 residues.

The chain recombines TRBV5-1 with TRBJ2-5, with D perhaps matching TRBD2 (5 bases). V lost 7 bases and J lost 4, with 17 bases in between. This CDR3 is 14 amino acids long. CDR1 SGHRS and CDR2 YFSETQ come from the germline V gene. DNA of the CDR3: TGCGCCAGCGCCCCCGGACTCCTAGGAGAGACCCAGTACTTC. Amino acid sequence: CASAPGLLGETQYF.

The chain links TRBV20-1 to TRBJ2-3; TRBD2 aligns across 12 bases. Germline values: CDR1 DFQATT, CDR2 SNEGSKA (reference sequence). The length of the CDR3 is 15 residues. The V segment lost 3 bases and the J segment 4 bases; nucleotides outside the gene matches: 5. CDR3 coding DNA: TGCAGTGCTAGTAAGACTAGCGGGGGATCAGATACGCAGTATTTT. Its protein product is CSASKTSGGSDTQYF.

The V gene is TRBV5-6, the J gene TRBJ2-3, with D possibly matching TRBD1 (6 bases). Trimming removed 0 bases from V and 0 bases from J, with 11 bases in between. This CDR3 region has 16 residues. Germline CDR1 SGHDT, CDR2 YYEEEE. The CDR3 sequence is CASSLVWDKSTDTQYF. The CDR3 DNA sequence: TGTGCCAGCAGCTTGGTTTGGGACAAGAGCACAGATACGCAGTATTTT.

In its sample, this clone was seen once. The CDR3 DNA is TGTGCCAGCAGCGTAGGTGCCCTCACAGATACGCAGTATTTT. It translates to CASSVGALTDTQYF. This chain joins TRBV9 and TRBJ2-3; no definite D call. The CDR3 is made up of 14 amino acids. The germline V gene has CDR1 SGDLS and CDR2 YYNGEE. With 0 bases removed from V and 2 bases from J, the gap between germline ends came to 7 bases.

This clone occurred once. V is TRBV9 and J is TRBJ1-5, with TRBD1 identical over 8 bases. Germline V gives CDR1 SGDLS, CDR2 YYNGEE. The CDR3 runs to 13 residues. Trimming removed 4 bases from V and 6 bases from J; junction bases left unmatched: 3. The CDR3 protein is CASSRGQGQPQHF. The CDR3 nucleotides read TGTGCCAGCAGCAGAGGACAGGGTCAGCCCCAGCATTTT. Based on the CDR3 plus reference TRBV9 and TRBJ1-5, the full variable domain is DSGVTQTPKHLITATGQRVTLRCSPRSGDLSVYWYQQSLDQGLQFLIQYYNGEERAKGNILERFSAQQFPDLHSELNLSSLELGDSALYFCASSRGQGQPQHFGDGTRLSIL.

The genes are TRBV28 and TRBJ2-3, with D perhaps assigned TRBD1 or TRBD2 (8 bases each). This CDR3 contains 16 residues. The V gene's germline CDR1 is MDHEN and CDR2 SYDVKM. Trimming removed 4 bases at V and 2 bases at J, with 16 bases between. The chain's CDR3 is CASSSGGGQVTDTQYF. For the CDR3, the DNA is TGTGCCAGCAGTTCGGGGGGGGGACAGGTCACAGATACGCAGTATTTT.

The chain carries TRBV7-6 and TRBJ2-2; 7 bases map to TRBD2. J was trimmed by 6 bases and V by 7 bases; bases with no gene match: 8. CDR3 length: 14 residues. The germline V gene has CDR1 SGHVS and CDR2 FNYEAQ. The CDR3: CASTWGRAPGELFF. In DNA, the CDR3 is TGTGCCAGCACCTGGGGGAGGGCCCCCGGGGAGCTGTTTTTT. Full variable domain (missing parts from reference TRBV7-6 and TRBJ2-2): GAGVSQSPRYKVTKRGQDVALRCDPISGHVSLYWYRQALGQGPEFLTYFNYEAQQDKSGLPNDRFSAERPEGSISTLTIQRTEQRDSAMYRCASTWGRAPGELFFGEGSRLTVL.

The chain couples TRBV5-5 to TRBJ2-7; the D gene is possibly TRBD1 (6 bases). CDR3 size: 13 residues. Germline V gives CDR1 SGHKS, CDR2 YYEKEE (reference sequence). Trimming left V 3 bases short and J 7 bases short, with 14 bases between. The CDR3 DNA is TGTGCCAGCAGCTGGGCCCTAGGGGGTGAGCAGTACTTC. Translated, it gives CASSWALGGEQYF.

This chain links TRBV11-3 with TRBJ2-1; D tentatively fits TRBD1 or TRBD2 (5 bases each). Germline lookup yields CDR1 SGHNT and CDR2 YENEEA. V was cut by 6 bases and J by 2 bases, with 14 bases left in between. The CDR3 has 15 residues. The CDR3 DNA is TGTGCCAGCAGTCTGGGACGCTCAGCCTACAATGAGCAGTTCTTC. As protein: CASSLGRSAYNEQFF.

The V call is TRBV19, the J call TRBJ2-1; 7 nucleotides line up with TRBD2. The CDR3 has 17 residues. The trim removed 6 bases at V and 6 bases at J, leaving 17 bases unmatched. The germline CDR1 and CDR2 sequences are LNHDA and SQIVND (reference sequence). DNA of the CDR3: TGTGCCAGTAGGGGATCTAGCGGCTGGGCACCTGGCAATGAGCAGTTCTTC. The encoded protein is CASRGSSGWAPGNEQFF.